Reported below is one T cell receptor (beta chain). There are a few counts of this clonotype. It has no known antigen specificity. It has no much larger one-base neighbor in the sample; base qualities were not kept. The CDR3 covers 16 residues, taking in both the cysteine and the phenylalanine. Of the read, only the CDR3 DNA is kept; its 48 bases are in frame from base 1. V loses 6 bases, J loses 4 bases, and the germline ends lie 18 bases apart. The library was produced with RACE. The reads were generated on a NextSeq 500. During library preparation, unique molecular identifiers were attached to individual cDNA molecules so that TCRs could be counted quantitatively and reproducibly. Both TCR alpha and TCR beta chains were sequenced from each blood RNA sample. The authors' analysis ran thus. A median of around 100,000 TCRs per sample was observed, with a range of 23,224 to 690,600. V, J and CDR3 annotation of the TCR reads was performed with the Decombinator software suite. Every sample was subsampled to the same number of TCRs (28,000) for the PS versus PT1 abundance plots. Expanded TCRs were defined as absent before sensitization and observed at least eight times at the 2-week time point. TCRdb applied fastp at Q25 and MiXCR to the public reads, then kept only in-frame beta chains. Rows with a matching CDR3 protein are joined into one entry that keeps the most common DNA and genes. TCRdb assigned the V and J calls; the authors' analysis was not used. The sample profile shows roughly 180,000 distinct CDR3 sequences; around 13% of them were found once. About 1.8% of the sample comes from the top ten.

The sample's time point label, decoded: patch test 1, 2 weeks after DPC sensitization. The treatment or condition tag for this specimen amounts to: therapeutic diphenylcyclopropenone sensitization with weekly scalp DPC. At each patch-test visit, blood was drawn before the patch test was applied. Patients were eligible if aged 18 to 70, diagnosed with alopecia and judged suitable for DPC therapy, and pregnant patients were excluded. Unfractionated whole blood was collected in Tempus Blood RNA tubes, and total RNA was extracted from that blood. This entry comes from a study of human T cells and chemical hapten exposure (dated by TCRdb to about 2021). Describing the broader study: For sensitization, 2% DPC in acetone was applied to a 2 cm by 2 cm area of upper inner arm skin. Alopecia areata with under or over 50% scalp involvement, alopecia totalis and alopecia universalis were represented in the patient cohort, which was mostly female. Roughly 30 alopecia patients provided blood for TCR sequencing at one to four time points (pre-sensitization, 2, 6 and 24 weeks). Blood was sampled from patients pre-sensitization (week 0) and at 2, 6 and about 24 weeks after DPC sensitization. Throughout the study period of roughly 24 weeks, patients also received therapeutic DPC doses to the scalp every week. Libraries were combined into a pool for sequencing, and differences in TCR yield between samples came mainly from small differences in library volumes within the pool. The study tracked peripheral blood TCR repertoire changes in vivo during primary and secondary sensitization to the hapten diphenylcyclopropenone (DPC) in alopecia patients. Patch testing was done on the upper back using Finn chambers containing 0.01% DPC, and results were scored after 6 days according to International Contact Dermatitis Research Group standards.

Findings and caveats that apply to the study as a whole: Expanded TCRs formed significantly more large CDR3 similarity clusters than pre-sensitization or healthy control sets, consistent with antigen-driven responses. All patients had alopecia, a presumed autoimmune disease, so their immune response might differ from that of healthy individuals. A positive correlation was found between the number of PT1 expanded TCRs and patch test score, with significance reached at thresholds 8, 16 and 32 but not 4. After repeated subsampling, changes were observed in the strength of the expansion versus patch-test correlation and in the threshold at which the correlation became significant. The number of TCRs above 1 in 1000 frequency did not change with DPC sensitization; there was no evidence of global repertoire structure alterations.

The sequence was obtained from a woman aged 25 to 45 with alopecia areata. Some clones in this sample may be carry-over from other donors' samples. Sample: whole blood, taken in connection with sensitization to the hapten diphenylcyclopropenone (DPC). The chain links TRBV12-3 or TRBV12-4 with TRBJ2-2; a tentative D call is TRBD1 (5 bases match). The CDR3 reads CASSPGLRPRTGELFF. Read as DNA, the sequence is TGTGCCAGCAGCCCAGGGTTGCGGCCACGCACCGGGGAGCTGTTTTTT.